Sequencing of this TCR beta chain was carried out in a study of Ad26.COV2.S vaccination and SARS-CoV-2 variants. The CDR3 totals 14 residues. The V end lost 1 base, the J end lost 5 bases, and 12 bases lay between the germline ends. The germline CDR1 and CDR2 sequences are LGHNT and FRNRAP. Clones were read by immunoSEQ multiplex PCR, and TCRdb kept only the in-frame ones, dropping some. The table has about 420,000 clones, around 87% seen once. This clone has only one observation. Treatment here: around 19 received Ad26.COV2.S at low or high dose, single or two shots; about 5 received placebo; per-sample allocation not given. Sampling was done on day 63 after the first vaccine or placebo injection.

The chain links TRBV12-5 to TRBJ2-7; no reliable D call. This sequence originates from a person between 18 and 60 years old who received the Ad26.COV2.S COVID-19 vaccine or a placebo. The source was peripheral blood, collected in a trial of Ad26.COV2.S vaccine versus placebo. CDR3 sequence reads: CASGLGRRTDEQYF. The CDR3 bases are TGTGCTAGTGGTTTGGGACGGCGTACCGACGAGCAGTACTTC.